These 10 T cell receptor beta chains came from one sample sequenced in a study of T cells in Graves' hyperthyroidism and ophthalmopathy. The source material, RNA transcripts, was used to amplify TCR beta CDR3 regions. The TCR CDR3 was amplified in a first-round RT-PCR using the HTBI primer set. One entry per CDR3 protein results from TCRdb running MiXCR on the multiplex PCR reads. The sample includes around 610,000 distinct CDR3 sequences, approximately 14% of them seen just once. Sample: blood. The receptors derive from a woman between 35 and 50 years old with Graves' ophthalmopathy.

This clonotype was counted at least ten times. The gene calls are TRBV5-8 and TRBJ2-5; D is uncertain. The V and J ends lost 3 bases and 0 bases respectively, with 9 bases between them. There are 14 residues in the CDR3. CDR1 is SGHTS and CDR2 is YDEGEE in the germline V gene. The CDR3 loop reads CASSSETYQETQYF. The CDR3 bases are TGTGCCAGCAGCTCAGAGACGTACCAAGAGACCCAGTACTTC.

CDR3 protein: CSALDTYEQYF. The CDR3 DNA is TGCAGTGCTCTGGACACCTACGAGCAGTACTTC. The chain employs TRBV20-1 and TRBJ2-7, with a tentative D call TRBD1 (5 bases). With 5 bases removed from V and 2 bases from J, the gap between germline ends came to 7 bases. This CDR3 region has 11 residues. CDR1 and CDR2 (germline): DFQATT, SNEGSKA (reference sequence).

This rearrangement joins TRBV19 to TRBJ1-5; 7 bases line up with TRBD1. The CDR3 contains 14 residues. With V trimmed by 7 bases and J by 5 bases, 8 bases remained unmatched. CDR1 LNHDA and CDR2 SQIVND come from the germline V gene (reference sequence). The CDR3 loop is CASKGGQYYQPQHF. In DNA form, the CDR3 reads TGTGCCAGTAAAGGGGGACAGTACTATCAGCCCCAGCATTTT.

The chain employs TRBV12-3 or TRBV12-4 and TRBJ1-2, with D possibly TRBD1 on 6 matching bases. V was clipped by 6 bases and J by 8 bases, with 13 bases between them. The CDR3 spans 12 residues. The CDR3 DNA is TGTGCCAGCAGCCAGACAGGTACCGGCTACACCTTC. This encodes CASSQTGTGYTF.

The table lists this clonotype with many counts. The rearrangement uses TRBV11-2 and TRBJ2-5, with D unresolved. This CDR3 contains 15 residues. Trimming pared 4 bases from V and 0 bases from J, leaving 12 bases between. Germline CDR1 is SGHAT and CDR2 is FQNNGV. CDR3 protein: CASSSYMGYQETQYF. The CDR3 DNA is TGTGCCAGCAGCTCCTACATGGGGTACCAAGAGACCCAGTACTTC. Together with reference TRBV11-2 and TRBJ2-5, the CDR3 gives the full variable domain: EAGVAQSPRYKIIEKRQSVAFWCNPISGHATLYWYQQILGQGPKLLIQFQNNGVVDDSQLPKDRFSAERLKGVDSTLKIQPAKLEDSAVYLCASSSYMGYQETQYFGPGTRLLVL.

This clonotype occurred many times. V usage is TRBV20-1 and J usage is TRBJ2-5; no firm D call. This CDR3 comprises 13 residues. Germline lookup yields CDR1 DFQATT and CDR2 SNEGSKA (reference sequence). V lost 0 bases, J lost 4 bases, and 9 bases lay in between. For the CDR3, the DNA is TGCAGTGCTAGAGAATCTGGAAGAGAGACCCAGTACTTC. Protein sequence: CSARESGRETQYF.

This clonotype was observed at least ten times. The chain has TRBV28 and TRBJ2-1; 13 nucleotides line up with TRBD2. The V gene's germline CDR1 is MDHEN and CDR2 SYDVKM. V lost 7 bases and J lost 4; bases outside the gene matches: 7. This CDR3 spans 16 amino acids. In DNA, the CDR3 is TGTGCCAGCATCCAAACTAGCGGGAGGGTATACAATGAGCAGTTCTTC. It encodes CASIQTSGRVYNEQFF.

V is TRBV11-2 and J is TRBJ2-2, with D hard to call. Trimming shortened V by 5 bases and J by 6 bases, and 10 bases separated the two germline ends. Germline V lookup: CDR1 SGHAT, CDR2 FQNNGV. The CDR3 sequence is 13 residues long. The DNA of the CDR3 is TGTGCCAGCAGCCTCCGGGTCGCCGGGGAGCTGTTTTTT. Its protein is CASSLRVAGELFF.

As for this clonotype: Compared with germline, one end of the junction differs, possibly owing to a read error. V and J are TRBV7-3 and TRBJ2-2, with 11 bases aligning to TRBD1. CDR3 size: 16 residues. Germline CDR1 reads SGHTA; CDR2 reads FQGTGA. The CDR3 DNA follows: TGTGCCAGCAGCCCACGGACAGGGGGCGTATCCGGGGAGCTGTTTTTC. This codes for CASSPRTGGVSGELFF.

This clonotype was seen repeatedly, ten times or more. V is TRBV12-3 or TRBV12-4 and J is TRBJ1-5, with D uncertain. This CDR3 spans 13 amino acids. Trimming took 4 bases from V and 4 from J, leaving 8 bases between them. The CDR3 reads CASSSTGNQPQHF. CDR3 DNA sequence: TGTGCCAGCAGTTCCACGGGAAATCAGCCCCAGCATTTT.